Listed here is a single TCR beta chain. A few counts support this clonotype. Its antigen is unknown. Within one base of it there is no much larger clone, and no base qualities were kept. Every donor in the study was a healthy Caucasian. Three pairs of female monozygotic twins, all aged about 18 to 29 years, were included in the twin cohort. Positive isolation kits from Invitrogen were used to isolate CD4+ and CD8+ T cell populations. This record belongs to a study of identical twins (dated by TCRdb to the mid-2010s). With regard to the full study: TCR alpha and beta repertoires from monozygotic twins, unrelated adults of various ages and cord blood were deep-sequenced to test whether fetal clonotypes persist. To rule out contamination, replicate twin experiments were performed at different times with different library preparation protocols. What the work shows at the level of the full study, not this receptor alone: Out-of-frame TCR alpha sequences shared between twins showed an excess of low generation-probability sequences compared with coincidental sharing between unrelated individuals. In beta out-of-frame sequences, excess twin sharing was weaker, because having fewer shared sequences lowered the signal-to-noise ratio. Because the same donors could not be followed over many years, the conclusions depended on cross-sectional statistical analysis. In monozygotic twins, out-of-frame TCR alpha sharing was systematically underestimated by recombination models, although the models agreed with sharing between unrelated individuals. Zero-insertion analyses could be partly confounded by invariant T cells such as MAIT and iNKT, though diverse VJ usage argued against such confounding for most clonotypes. Fewer insertions were carried by abundant cord blood beta clonotypes, a similar but weaker trend appeared in young adult naive repertoires, and no such trend appeared in memory repertoires.

The library was built by means of 5' RACE. The run used an Illumina HiSeq 2000. A universal primer binding site was introduced by template switching, and a unique molecular identifier was present in the final cDNA, enabling accurate counting of TCR cDNA molecules. Specific primers in the conserved constant-segment region were used to synthesize first-strand cDNA for TCR alpha and beta chains. To control for contamination, every cDNA library was double barcoded, receiving both a SMART-Mk sample barcode and Illumina barcodes. TruSeq adapter sequences along with Illumina sample barcodes were introduced in two successive PCR steps. TCR alpha and beta cDNA libraries were sequenced on the Illumina HiSeq platform with custom primers. Turning to the authors' computational methods: Unique molecular identifiers were extracted from raw reads with MiGEC, and CDR3 positions were determined with MiXCR. For each individual, recombination models were inferred using an EM algorithm with the repgenHMM and IGoR tools. The analysis of shared clonotypes was done with the tcR package in R, with sharing normalized by the product of cloneset sizes. To study raw recombination without the effects of thymic and clonal selection, out-of-frame nonproductive sequences were analyzed. TCRdb trimmed the raw reads at Q25, called clones with MiXCR and kept productive beta chains. Each CDR3 protein gets just one entry, which takes the most common genes and DNA from the rows behind it. It is TCRdb's table, rather than the study itself, that gives the V and J calls and clone size. The table for this sample lists about 470,000 distinct CDR3 sequences; about 24% of them were counted only once. The ten top clones hold just under 3% of the sample.

CDR1 and CDR2, looked up from the germline V gene, are MNHNS and SASEGT. The CDR3 sequence holds 14 residues, the cysteine and phenylalanine included. Of all the DNA, just the CDR3 is kept, 42 bases in frame from base 1. The germline ends are 9 bases apart after V is trimmed by 3 bases and J by 2 bases. These sequences were also reported in another study, on T cells expressing NK-cell markers. As that second paper reports: TCR beta-chain repertoires were profiled in sorted CD3+CD56+NKG2C+, CD3+CD56+NKG2C- and CD3+CD56-NKG2C+ T-cell subsets from several donors. Seven of the eight sequenced donors were HCMV-seropositive and one was HCMV-seronegative. To restrict sorting to alphabetaTCR-expressing T cells, an anti-gammadeltaTCR antibody was added in several experiments. In over five donors, the dominant CD3+CD56+NKG2C+ clonotypes were among the top 10 CD8+ clonotypes and accounted for roughly 1.0-7.0% of CD8+ T cells. Those dominant clonotypes were again the most abundant among CD3+CD56-NKG2C+ cells in several donors, at 28.3-60.1%. Whether the expanded NKG2C-expressing T cell clones were specific for HCMV antigens was left unclear. The eight sequenced donors were randomly selected healthy volunteers, three men and five women. A commercial ELISA kit detecting HCMV-specific IgG in serum was used to determine HCMV serostatus. MIGEC was used to demultiplex reads and group the reads by UMI, and MiTCR was used to assemble and quantify clonotypes. Only TCR cDNA sequences supported by at least two reads were kept to exclude erroneous sequences. Downstream repertoire analysis used the tcR package, and clonotypes were matched across fractions by CDR3 nucleotide sequence plus V segment. VDJmatch was used to annotate antigen specificity against VDJdb, with one amino acid substitution in CDR3 allowed.

The TCR was taken from a woman aged 18-35 years in good health. The chain joins TRBV6-1 to TRBJ2-3, and TRBD1 may be the D gene, going by 5 matching bases. Sequences were obtained from CD4+ T cells sorted from blood. The encoded CDR3 is CASSEDTYTDTQYF. The base sequence is TGTGCCAGCAGTGAGGACACTTACACAGATACGCAGTATTTT.